One and the same sample provided the 10 T cell receptor beta chains below, sequenced in a study of PD-1 blockade in classical Hodgkin lymphoma. Using immunoSEQ multiplex PCR, the repertoire was profiled, and TCRdb retains in-frame clones only, with some absent. This table holds 31,000 or so clones, 85% found once. No patient escaped relapse after autologous stem cell transplantation, and brentuximab vedotin exposure varied. Magnetic negative selection served to purify CD4+ T cells out of PBMCs that had been thawed. The sequences come from CD4+ T cells from blood, collected at baseline. These receptors were taken from a human donor with classical Hodgkin lymphoma.

J is TRBJ1-5 and V is TRBV9, with D tentatively TRBD1 (6 bases). Trimming shortened V by 2 bases and J by 1 base, and 16 bases separated the two germline ends. The V gene's germline CDR1 is SGDLS and CDR2 YYNGEE. The CDR3 totals 17 residues. The CDR3 bases are TGTGCCAGCAGCGTCCCTCAGACAGGCGACAGCAATCAGCCCCAGCATTTT. It encodes CASSVPQTGDSNQPQHF.

This clone was detected once. The chain has TRBV6-1 and TRBJ2-5, with D possibly being TRBD2 (6 bases). Trimming took 2 bases from V and 7 from J, leaving 11 bases between them. CDR1 MNHNS and CDR2 SASEGT come from the germline V gene. CDR3 length: 13 amino acids. DNA for the CDR3: TGTGCCAGCAGTGAAATGGACTACGCGACCCAGTACTTC. It yields the protein CASSEMDYATQYF.

This clone came up once. V is TRBV7-9 and J is TRBJ2-1, with 8 bases matching TRBD2. This CDR3 comprises 18 residues. From germline, CDR1 is SEHNR and CDR2 FQNEAQ (reference sequence). Trimming at V came to 5 bases and at J to 6 bases, leaving 18 bases not matched to a gene. The CDR3 sequence: CASSNGQYHSSGGNEQFF. CDR3 nucleotides: TGTGCCAGCAGCAATGGACAGTACCACTCAAGCGGGGGCAATGAGCAGTTCTTC.

The chain uses TRBV4-3 and TRBJ2-5; no reliable D call. Trimming took 1 base from V and 1 from J, leaving 4 bases between them. This CDR3 comprises 13 residues. CDR1 is LGHNA, CDR2 YSLEER, per germline. DNA for the CDR3: TGCGCCAGCAGCCAAGGCTTCCAAGAGACCCAGTACTTC. Its translation: CASSQGFQETQYF.

This sequence joins TRBV7-2 and TRBJ2-7; TRBD2 agrees at 13 bases. Per the germline V gene, CDR1 is SGHTA and CDR2 is FQGNSA. V dropped 5 bases and J dropped 4; count of bases not matched to a gene: 5. The CDR3 runs 15 residues. This CDR3 reads CASSRTSGSEYEQYF. The CDR3 DNA is TGTGCCAGCAGCCGGACTAGCGGGAGTGAATACGAGCAGTACTTC.

The V and J genes are TRBV25-1 and TRBJ1-4, with 8 bases identical to TRBD1. Germline CDR1 MGHDK, CDR2 SYGVNS. CDR3 length: 15 amino acids. Trimming removed 3 bases from V and 8 bases from J; junction bases left unmatched: 8. The CDR3: CASSDPGQGVEKLFF. The CDR3 region has the DNA TGTGCCAGCAGTGATCCAGGACAGGGTGTGGAAAAACTGTTTTTT.

The genes are TRBV11-2 and TRBJ2-7; D is uncertain. This CDR3 contains 15 residues. CDR1 SGHAT and CDR2 FQNNGV come from the germline V gene. The V and J ends lost 5 bases and 0 bases respectively, with 14 bases between them. This chain's CDR3 is CASSQSLVGSYEQYF. The CDR3 DNA is TGTGCCAGCAGCCAGAGTCTGGTGGGCTCCTACGAGCAGTACTTC.

The chain is built from TRBV19 and TRBJ2-2; D might be TRBD2 (6 bases). Deletions cut 9 bases from V and 5 bases from J, with 13 bases between. Germline assignment: CDR1 LNHDA and CDR2 SQIVND (reference sequence). The length of the CDR3 is 13 residues. This CDR3 is CASNRDWTGELFF. As DNA, the CDR3 is TGTGCCAGCAATCGGGACTGGACCGGGGAGCTGTTTTTT. Full variable domain (remainder filled in from reference TRBV19 and TRBJ2-2): DGGITQSPKYLFRKEGQNVTLSCEQNLNHDAMYWYRQDPGQGLRLIYYSQIVNDFQKGDIAEGYSVSREKKESFPLTVTSAQKNPTAFYLCASNRDWTGELFFGEGSRLTVL.

With respect to this clone: Other DNA sequences in this specimen translate into the identical CDR3. The gene calls are TRBV5-1 and TRBJ1-2; 11 bases agree with TRBD1. The CDR3 runs to 15 residues. V lost 3 bases to trimming and J lost 8 bases; unmatched junction nucleotides: 9. In germline, CDR1 is SGHRS, CDR2 YFSETQ. CDR3 nucleotide sequence: TGCGCCAGCAGCTCCGACCCGGGGACAGGGGGAGGCTACACCTTC. Its translation is CASSSDPGTGGGYTF.

In its sample, this clone was seen a few times. The V and J genes are TRBV19 and TRBJ1-2, with 7 bases fitting TRBD1. With V trimmed by 9 bases and J by 1 base, 14 bases remained unmatched. Germline CDR1 is LNHDA and CDR2 is SQIVND (reference sequence). The CDR3 contains 16 residues. This CDR3 is CASLQGTRNFNYGYTF. In DNA form, the CDR3 reads TGTGCCAGCCTACAGGGGACGAGAAATTTTAACTATGGCTACACCTTC.